This TCR beta chain was profiled in a study of blood T cells in healthy people across ages. This CDR3 has 14 amino acids. V lost 5 bases, J lost 3 bases, and 7 bases stayed unmatched. CDR1 and CDR2 from the germline V gene are SEHNR and FQNEAQ (reference sequence). This clonotype was observed a handful of times. Antigen specificity is unknown. Using a J-beta primer mix together with a sample-barcoded 5' primer, a second PCR was run for roughly 7 to 11 cycles. TCRdb reanalysed the 5' RACE reads using MiXCR and keeps one entry per CDR3 protein. Of approximately 800,000 distinct CDR3 sequences in the sample, nearly 60% were seen once. Regarding the study as a whole: The unsorted PBMCs prevented any conclusive comparison of naive versus antigen-experienced cells.

There were healthy Caucasian individuals from Russia, aged about 6 to 95, serving as donors. Sequencing was done on a sample of blood. This receptor was obtained from a man younger than 45 in good health. This chain links TRBV7-9 with TRBJ2-7; 7 bases line up with TRBD2. The CDR3 DNA reads TGTGCCAGCAGCCTGCTAGGGACTATCTACGAGCAGTACTTC. It is translated as CASSLLGTIYEQYF.